This TCR beta chain was sequenced for a study of blood T cells in healthy people across ages. V shed 2 bases and J 5 bases; nucleotides not matched to a gene: 7. The germline gives CDR1 MNHEY, CDR2 SMNVEV (reference sequence). The CDR3 is 16 amino acids. Primed by a sample-barcoded 5' primer and a J-beta primer mix, a second PCR proceeded for about 6 to 11 cycles. TCRdb reprocessed the 5' RACE reads via MiXCR and lists one record per CDR3 protein. The sample contains roughly 1,800,000 distinct CDR3 sequences, around 50% of which appear only once. Sequenced input: blood. This rearrangement joins TRBV27 to TRBJ2-2, with 8 bases identical to TRBD2. This TCR was recovered from a middle-aged woman in good health. CDR3 nucleotide sequence: TGTGCCAGCAGTTTAAGGACTAGCATGGGTACCGGGGAGCTGTTTTTT. It yields the protein CASSLRTSMGTGELFF.